One T cell receptor beta chain is described in this entry. Its specificity is unknown. The sample belongs to a study of CD8 T cells in Susac syndrome. Study-wide results and caveats: The study conceded that its TCR sequencing and HLA analysis involved relatively few individuals.

TCR beta sequencing covered blood CD8+ and CD4+ T cells. The diagnostic criteria for definite or probable disease, as recently defined, were met by the patients with Susac syndrome. An amount of RNA that ranged from 0.5 to 1 ug was reverse transcribed with random hexamers. An immunoSEQ multiplex PCR amplified TCR beta CDR3 over 54 Vbeta and 13 Jbeta. TCRdb analysed the immunoSEQ multiplex PCR reads with MiXCR anew, one entry per CDR3 protein. The data contain under 200,000 distinct CDR3 sequences, 94% of them singletons. V was clipped by 6 bases and J by 4 bases, with 19 bases between them. There are 15 residues in the CDR3. From germline, CDR1 is DFQATT and CDR2 SNEGSKA (reference sequence).

J is TRBJ2-1 and V is TRBV20-1; D ambiguous. This sequence originates from a human donor with Susac syndrome. The sequenced sample consisted of CD4+ T cells from PBMCs. CDR3 bases: TGCAGTGCCTCCCTCTCCGCCGGGCCTTACAATGAGCAGTTCTTC. Translated: CSASLSAGPYNEQFF.